This TCR beta chain was recovered during a study of blood T cell repertoires in COVID-19. Study summary: Donors in the United States, Italy and Spain gave samples during acute or convalescent COVID-19. Sources were T cells, B-cell-depleted T cells, or PBMCs; the material itself was cDNA or gDNA.

The Seattle site enrolled patients during active infection and followed them longitudinally. Authors' data handling: Amplified reference gene primers provided the basis for estimating nucleated cell counts. Only in-frame clones appear in the TCRdb table, and some are missing; sequencing was by immunoSEQ multiplex PCR. V and J calls and clone size are those listed in that table; D and trimming were worked out from the DNA. The sample yields roughly 42,000 clones, approximately 94% seen once. Source material: peripheral blood. This clonotype was sampled from a man in his forties or fifties with COVID-19, enrolled during active disease.

The CDR3 coding sequence is TGTGCCAGCAGCCTCAGGGTCATCCACTCTGGAAACACCATATATTTT. Protein product: CASSLRVIHSGNTIYF. The chain links TRBV14 to TRBJ1-3; tentative D call: TRBD1 (5 bases). This CDR3 region has 16 residues. V gave up 4 bases and J gave up 0 bases, with 13 bases separating them. Germline V gene lookup returns CDR1 SGHDN and CDR2 FVKESK.